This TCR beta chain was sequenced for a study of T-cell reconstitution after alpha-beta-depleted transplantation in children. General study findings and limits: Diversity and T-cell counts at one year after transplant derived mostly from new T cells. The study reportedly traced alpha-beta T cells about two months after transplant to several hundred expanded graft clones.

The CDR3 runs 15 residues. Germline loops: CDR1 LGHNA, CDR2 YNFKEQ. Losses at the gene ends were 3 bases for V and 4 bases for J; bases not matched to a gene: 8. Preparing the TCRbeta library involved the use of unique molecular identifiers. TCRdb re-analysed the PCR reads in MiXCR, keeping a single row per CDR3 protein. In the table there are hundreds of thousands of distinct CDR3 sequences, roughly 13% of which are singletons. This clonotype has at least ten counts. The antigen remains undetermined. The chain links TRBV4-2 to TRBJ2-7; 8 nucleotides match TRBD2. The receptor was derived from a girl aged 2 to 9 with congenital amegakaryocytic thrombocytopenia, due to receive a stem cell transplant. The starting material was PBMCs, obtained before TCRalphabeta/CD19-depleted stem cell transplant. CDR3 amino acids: CASSHAGTSGYEQYF. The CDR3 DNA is TGTGCCAGCAGCCACGCCGGGACTAGTGGTTACGAGCAGTACTTC.